This record looks at one T cell receptor beta chain sequence and its context. This sample was included in a study of cytomegalovirus exposure and HLA in healthy donors. The V gene end was trimmed by 0 bases and the J gene end by 7 bases; junction bases not matched to a gene: 15. Germline CDR1 and CDR2: LNHDA and SQIVND (reference sequence). This CDR3 contains 18 residues. Clones were read by immunoSEQ multiplex PCR, and TCRdb kept only the in-frame ones, dropping some. The sample carries approximately 90,000 clones, roughly 96% recorded once. V gene TRBV19 combines with J gene TRBJ2-4; 7 bases match TRBD2. Sequencing input: PBMCs. This TCR derives from a man younger than 35 in good health and CMV-seronegative. CDR3 region: CASSIDQGVTRRGNIQYF. The CDR3 DNA reads TGTGCCAGTAGTATAGATCAGGGTGTAACACGGCGGGGGAACATTCAGTACTTC.